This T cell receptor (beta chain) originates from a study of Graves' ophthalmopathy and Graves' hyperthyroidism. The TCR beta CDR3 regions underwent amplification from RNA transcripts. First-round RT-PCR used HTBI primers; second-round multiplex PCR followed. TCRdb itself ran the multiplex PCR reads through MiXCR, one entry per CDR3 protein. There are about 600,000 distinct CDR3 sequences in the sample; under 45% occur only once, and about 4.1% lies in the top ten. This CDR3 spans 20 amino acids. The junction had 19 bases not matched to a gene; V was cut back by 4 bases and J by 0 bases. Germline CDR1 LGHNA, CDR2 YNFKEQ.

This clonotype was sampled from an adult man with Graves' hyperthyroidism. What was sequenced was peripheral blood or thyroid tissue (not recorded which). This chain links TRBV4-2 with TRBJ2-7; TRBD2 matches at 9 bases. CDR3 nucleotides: TGTGCCAGCAGCCCCGAGGAGAGACTAGCGGAAACCTATGGCTCCTACGAGCAGTACTTC. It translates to CASSPEERLAETYGSYEQYF.